This T cell receptor beta chain was documented in a study of cytomegalovirus exposure and HLA in healthy donors. Overall study results and limits: A few V segments could not be told apart, such as TRBV6-2 and TRBV6-3, and were left out.

Notes on this clone: Its cognate antigen is unknown.

The CDR3 has 18 amino acids. Trimming pared 4 bases from V and 2 bases from J, leaving 24 bases between. Looked up from germline, CDR1 is SGHAT and CDR2 is FQNNGV. Amplification used 60 Vbeta primers and 13 Jbeta primers. Assay: immunoSEQ multiplex PCR; the TCRdb copy retains only in-frame clones and omits some. This table has roughly 110,000 clones, 65% to 80% appearing once. The rearrangement links TRBV11-2 to TRBJ2-7; TRBD1 might be the D (5 bases). The sequenced sample was PBMCs. The receptor was isolated from a man aged 25-40 years in good health and CMV-seropositive. CDR3 in amino acids: CASSSHRWGSRLPYEQYF. CDR3 nucleotides: TGTGCCAGCAGCTCCCATCGATGGGGCTCCAGACTTCCCTACGAGCAGTACTTC.